These 20 T cell receptor beta chains share one sample of origin, sequenced in a study of T-cell memory formation after mild COVID-19. TCRdb called the 5' RACE reads again in MiXCR, with one record for every CDR3 protein. The repertoire holds about 150,000 distinct CDR3 sequences, with roughly 6.3% as singletons. Sample: PBMCs or a T cell subset sorted from them (not recorded which). Receptors were obtained from an adult woman who had mild COVID-19 (a few samples of this study predate the infection). Cell type and time point are not known.

This chain links TRBV29-1 with TRBJ1-2; unclear D gene. Germline-derived CDR1 and CDR2 are SQVTM and ANQGSEA. The ends were cut back, 1 base at V and 4 bases at J, with 7 bases in the middle. This CDR3 comprises 12 residues. The CDR3 loop reads CSVEGVAYGYTF. Written as DNA, the CDR3 is TGCAGCGTTGAAGGGGTTGCCTATGGCTACACCTTC.

This clonotype was counted many times. This chain joins TRBV24-1 and TRBJ2-1, with TRBD1 matching over 10 bases. After removal of 4 bases from V and 1 base from J, the junction contained 3 bases not matched to a gene. Germline-derived CDR1 and CDR2 are KGHDR and SFDVKD. This CDR3 comprises 16 residues. The CDR3 loop is CATSDRDRGSYNEQFF. CDR3 DNA: TGTGCCACCAGTGACCGGGACAGGGGTTCCTACAATGAGCAGTTCTTC.

This rearrangement joins TRBV5-1 to TRBJ2-1; 9 bases agree with TRBD2. Germline loops: CDR1 SGHRS, CDR2 YFSETQ. CDR3 length: 15 residues. The ends lost 3 bases at V and 7 bases at J; junction bases unmatched: 8. The CDR3 nucleotides are TGCGCCAGCAGCTACGGAGGCGGGAGGGCGAATGAGCAGTTCTTC. It codes for CASSYGGGRANEQFF.

The chain carries TRBV7-8 and TRBJ2-5; D gene uncertain. Trimming shortened V by 6 bases and J by 4 bases, and 9 bases separated the two germline ends. The CDR3 loop spans 12 amino acids. CDR1 is SGHVS, CDR2 FQNEAQ, per germline. This chain's CDR3 is CASRQTVETQYF. The CDR3 DNA reads TGTGCCAGCAGGCAGACCGTAGAGACCCAGTACTTC.

At least ten counts were recorded for this clonotype. The chain links TRBV5-1 to TRBJ2-7, with D hard to call. CDR3 size: 16 residues. Germline CDR1 and CDR2: SGHRS and YFSETQ. The V end lost 1 base, the J end lost 0 bases, and 14 bases lay between the germline ends. The CDR3 bases are TGCGCCAGCAGCTTGTCCGGACCCGCTCCCTCCTACGAGCAGTACTTC. It specifies CASSLSGPAPSYEQYF.

The table lists this clonotype with many counts. The gene calls are TRBV24-1 and TRBJ2-1; 13 bases fit TRBD2. Germline V gives CDR1 KGHDR, CDR2 SFDVKD. The CDR3 sequence is 14 residues long. After removal of 10 bases from V and 7 bases from J, the junction contained 6 bases not matched to a gene. In nucleotides, the CDR3 is TGTGCCACTCAGGGACTAGCGGGAAAGAATGAGCAGTTCTTC. Its protein is CATQGLAGKNEQFF.

In its sample, this clonotype was seen many times. V and J are TRBV6-2 or TRBV6-3 and TRBJ1-1, with D unresolved. V lost 2 bases and J lost 2, with 15 bases in between. Germline V gives CDR1 MNHEY, CDR2 SVGEGT. CDR3 size: 16 residues. CDR3 nucleotides: TGTGCCAGCAGTTACGTCGAGAGAGGGTTAAACACTGAAGCTTTCTTT. Translated, it gives CASSYVERGLNTEAFF.

This clonotype came up a few times. The V call is TRBV20-1, the J call TRBJ2-6, with TRBD1 matching 7 bases. The ends lost 5 bases at V and 0 bases at J; junction bases unmatched: 7. CDR1 is DFQATT, CDR2 SNEGSKA, per germline (reference sequence). CDR3 size: 16 residues. The CDR3 protein is CSAGGQASSGANVLTF. The CDR3 DNA sequence: TGCAGTGCTGGAGGACAGGCAAGCTCTGGGGCCAACGTCCTGACTTTC.

V and J are TRBV19 and TRBJ2-5, with 8 bases fitting TRBD1. Germline V gene sequence: CDR1 LNHDA, CDR2 SQIVND (reference sequence). Trimming removed 5 bases from V and 5 bases from J; junction bases left unmatched: 10. This CDR3 is 15 amino acids long. The CDR3 DNA reads as TGTGCCAGTAGTCCAAGGACAGGGATTTTGGAGACCCAGTACTTC. It specifies CASSPRTGILETQYF.

This clonotype was picked up many times. The genes are TRBV12-3 or TRBV12-4 and TRBJ1-1; the match to TRBD1 covers 11 bases. J gave up 0 bases and V 6 bases, and 6 bases lay outside the gene matches. This CDR3 spans 16 amino acids. The CDR3 coding sequence is TGTGCCAGCAGACACGGACAGGGGGCGTTGAACACTGAAGCTTTCTTT. Translated, it gives CASRHGQGALNTEAFF.

This clonotype appeared many times. V and J are TRBV5-4 and TRBJ2-2; D may be TRBD1 or TRBD2 (5 bases each). Germline values: CDR1 SGHNT, CDR2 YYREEE (reference sequence). The CDR3 has 16 residues. V shed 0 bases and J shed 0 bases, with 9 bases lying between them. CDR3 sequence: CASSLDGGTNTGELFF. The CDR3 DNA sequence: TGTGCCAGCAGCTTGGATGGGGGAACGAACACCGGGGAGCTGTTTTTT.

The J gene is TRBJ1-4, the V gene TRBV14, with D possibly being TRBD1 (6 bases). Germline V gene sequence: CDR1 SGHDN, CDR2 FVKESK. Between the trimmed V and J ends, which lost 0 bases and 10 bases, there was a span of 15 bases. The CDR3 sequence is 15 residues long. CDR3 nucleotide sequence: TGTGCCAGCAGCCAAGATATCCAGGGGTTCAGAAAACTGTTTTTT. Its protein product is CASSQDIQGFRKLFF.

In its sample, this clonotype ranks as medium-sized (0.01 to 0.1%). At one of its ends the junction is not consistent with the germline gene, which may arise from a read error. The chain couples TRBV7-8 to TRBJ2-3; no firm D call. CDR1 is SGHVS and CDR2 is FQNEAQ in the germline V gene. This CDR3 has 14 residues. This CDR3 is CASGLTPYTDTQYF. The DNA for the CDR3 is TGTGCCAGCGGCTTGACCCCCTACACAGATACGCAGTATTTT.

The rearrangement joins TRBV6-1 to TRBJ2-6; D gene uncertain. This CDR3 comprises 15 residues. Germline CDR1 is MNHNS and CDR2 is SASEGT. Trimming took off 6 bases at V and 0 bases at J, with 9 bases between the two ends. CDR3 sequence reads: CASRAPGSGANVLTF. The DNA of the CDR3 is TGTGCCAGCAGGGCACCAGGCTCTGGGGCCAACGTCCTGACTTTC.

The sample holds a few counts of this clonotype. The gene calls are TRBV29-1 and TRBJ2-7; tentatively, D is TRBD1 (5 bases). This CDR3 spans 11 amino acids. Trimming stripped 7 bases from V and 3 bases from J, with 10 bases between. CDR1 and CDR2 (germline): SQVTM, ANQGSEA. The CDR3 is CSAVTVYEQYF. DNA of the CDR3: TGCAGCGCTGTGACAGTCTACGAGCAGTACTTC.

This clonotype was recorded at least ten times. The chain uses TRBV9 and TRBJ2-1, with 14 bases fitting TRBD2. V was pared by 4 bases and J by 8 bases, with 8 bases of the junction left unmatched. The CDR3 loop spans 16 amino acids. From germline, CDR1 is SGDLS and CDR2 YYNGEE. The CDR3 spells CASSPRLAGGLHEQFF. In DNA form, the CDR3 reads TGTGCCAGCAGCCCCAGACTAGCGGGGGGGCTACATGAGCAGTTCTTC. Supplemented by reference TRBV9 and TRBJ2-1, the full variable domain reads DSGVTQTPKHLITATGQRVTLRCSPRSGDLSVYWYQQSLDQGLQFLIQYYNGEERAKGNILERFSAQQFPDLHSELNLSSLELGDSALYFCASSPRLAGGLHEQFFGPGTRLTVL.

This clonotype was observed at least ten times. The V gene is TRBV5-1, the J gene TRBJ1-1, with no clear D. V lost 4 bases and J 1 base, leaving 14 bases between the germline ends. Germline CDR1 SGHRS, CDR2 YFSETQ. The CDR3 is made up of 15 amino acids. In DNA form, the CDR3 reads TGCGCCAGCAGCCTTGGACCCATGAAGAACACTGAAGCTTTCTTT. It specifies CASSLGPMKNTEAFF.

This clonotype occurred a few times. The chain employs TRBV6-5 and TRBJ1-6; 8 bases match TRBD1. Trimming took 6 bases from V and 6 from J; bases not matched to a gene: 7. Germline V lookup: CDR1 MNHEY, CDR2 SVGAGI. CDR3 length: 15 residues. This CDR3 is CASRSPGGSNSPLHF. The CDR3 DNA sequence: TGTGCCAGCAGATCGCCAGGGGGCAGTAATTCACCCCTCCACTTT.

This clonotype was detected ten times or more. The rearrangement links TRBV7-2 to TRBJ2-1; possible D gene TRBD2, 5 bases. With 0 bases removed from V and 9 bases from J, the gap between germline ends came to 18 bases. Germline CDR1 and CDR2: SGHTA and FQGNSA. The CDR3 contains 16 residues. The CDR3 spells CASSLAAGLSDPEQFF. CDR3 coding DNA: TGTGCCAGCAGCTTAGCTGCGGGCCTCAGCGATCCTGAGCAGTTCTTC.

The table lists this clonotype with a few counts. The chain links TRBV7-2 to TRBJ2-1; 10 bases fit TRBD2. There are 15 residues in the CDR3. Per the germline V gene, CDR1 is SGHTA and CDR2 is FQGNSA. V lost 5 bases and J lost 10; bases outside the gene matches: 11. CDR3 sequence (DNA): TGTGCCAGCAGCACTGATCTAGCGGGAGAGGGAGAGCAGTTCTTC. Its translation: CASSTDLAGEGEQFF.